The 24 T cell receptor beta chains reported below all come from one sample, sequenced in a study of blood T cells in healthy people across ages. The authors ran a second PCR of roughly 6 to 12 cycles using a sample-barcoded 5' primer and a J-beta primer mix. TCRdb re-called the 5' RACE reads with MiXCR, one entry per CDR3 protein. This sample carries roughly 1.6 million distinct CDR3 sequences, roughly 32% of them seen once, and the ten largest clones take about 10%. Specimen: blood. The receptors stem from a woman aged 25-40 years in good health.

This clonotype has more than one count but fewer than ten. V and J are TRBV20-1 and TRBJ2-5; a possible D gene is TRBD2 (5 bases). The CDR3 extends over 14 amino acids. Trimming removed 8 bases at V and 0 bases at J, with 16 bases between. Germline V lookup: CDR1 DFQATT, CDR2 SNEGSKA (reference sequence). DNA for the CDR3: TGCAGTCCGAGCGGCGACCCGTACCAAGAGACCCAGTACTTC. This encodes CSPSGDPYQETQYF.

The chain couples TRBV19 to TRBJ2-7; the D gene is possibly TRBD2 (6 bases). Near its end, the DNA agrees better with TRBJ2-5, so the J call may be wrong. This CDR3 has 11 amino acids. Germline V gene lookup returns CDR1 LNHDA and CDR2 SQIVND (reference sequence). This chain's CDR3 is CASAGRETQYF. CDR3 sequence (DNA): TGTGCCAGCGCGGGAAGAGAGACCCAGTACTTC.

The chain is built from TRBV20-1 and TRBJ1-4; no reliable D call. CDR3 length: 15 amino acids. V was trimmed by 0 bases and J by 6 bases, leaving 14 bases between them. Germline CDR1 is DFQATT and CDR2 is SNEGSKA (reference sequence). The chain's CDR3 is CSARDVSRGHEKLFF. CDR3 DNA sequence: TGCAGTGCTAGAGATGTATCCCGAGGTCATGAAAAACTGTTTTTT.

The table lists this clonotype with a few counts. The chain couples TRBV5-1 to TRBJ2-5; D is possibly TRBD2 (5 bases). Trimming took off 4 bases at V and 4 bases at J, with 17 bases between the two ends. The CDR3 runs 15 residues. From germline, CDR1 is SGHRS and CDR2 YFSETQ. CDR3 amino acids: CASSPNLAGGETQYF. CDR3 nucleotides: TGCGCCAGCAGCCCGAATCTAGCAGGAGGAGAGACCCAGTACTTC.

The V gene is TRBV12-3 or TRBV12-4, the J gene TRBJ2-1, with D unresolved. Trimming left V 3 bases short and J 0 bases short, with 18 bases between. The CDR3 contains 18 residues. The CDR3 region has the DNA TGTGCCAGCAGTTTCCCACGGACGGGCGGAAGCTCCTACAATGAGCAGTTCTTC. It codes for CASSFPRTGGSSYNEQFF.

The rearrangement links TRBV7-7 to TRBJ2-1; D is possibly TRBD2 (6 bases). This CDR3 has 14 amino acids. Germline V CDR1 and CDR2: SSHAT, FNYEAQ (reference sequence). V was clipped by 6 bases and J by 7 bases, with 16 bases between them. The CDR3 protein is CASSRRRDSNEQFF. Here the CDR3 DNA reads TGTGCCAGCAGTCGACGGCGGGACTCGAATGAGCAGTTCTTC.

J is TRBJ2-2 and V is TRBV7-3; D unclear. V lost 5 bases and J 5 bases, leaving 9 bases between the germline ends. From germline, CDR1 is SGHTA and CDR2 FQGTGA. CDR3 length: 13 residues. The CDR3 spells CASSKGVTGELFF. The CDR3 DNA sequence: TGTGCCAGCAGCAAAGGCGTGACCGGGGAGCTGTTTTTT.

The sample holds many counts of this clonotype. This chain links TRBV5-1 with TRBJ1-1; TRBD1 agrees at 8 bases. The CDR3 is 14 residues long. The V gene's germline CDR1 is SGHRS and CDR2 YFSETQ. The V gene end was trimmed by 1 base and the J gene end by 3 bases; junction bases not matched to a gene: 2. CDR3 in amino acids: CASSLTGGDTEAFF. The CDR3 DNA follows: TGCGCCAGCAGCTTGACAGGGGGGGACACTGAAGCTTTCTTT.

The chain couples TRBV20-1 to TRBJ2-7; D could derive from TRBD1 or TRBD2 (5 bases each). V was cut by 0 bases and J by 4 bases, with 22 bases left in between. Per the germline V gene, CDR1 is DFQATT and CDR2 is SNEGSKA (reference sequence). CDR3 size: 17 residues. The CDR3 region has the DNA TGCAGTGCTAGAGATCCGACCGGGGCGAGAAACCTTTACGAGCAGTACTTC. Its protein product is CSARDPTGARNLYEQYF.

The gene calls are TRBV29-1 and TRBJ1-2; 9 nucleotides line up with TRBD1. This CDR3 is 12 amino acids long. Germline CDR1 SQVTM, CDR2 ANQGSEA. J lost 7 bases, V lost 7 bases, and 7 bases had no gene match. The CDR3 nucleotides are TGCAGCGATAGAACAGGGGGCGGTGGCTACACCTTC. Amino acids: CSDRTGGGGYTF.

About this clonotype: A read error may be the cause here, since a much bigger clone is one base away. V usage is TRBV29-1 and J usage is TRBJ1-2; D may be TRBD1 (5 bases). Germline loops: CDR1 SQVTM, CDR2 ANQGSEA. This CDR3 is 12 amino acids long. The V end lost 7 bases, the J end lost 6 bases, and 15 bases lay between the germline ends. CDR3 residues: CSGVGTGHGYTF. The DNA for the CDR3 is TGCAGCGGGGTTGGGACGGGCCATGGCTACACCTTC. The variable domain in full, completed from reference TRBV29-1 and TRBJ1-2, reads SAVISQKPSRDICQRGTSLTIQCQVDSQVTMMFWYRQQPGQSLTLIATANQGSEATYESGFVIDKFPISRPNLTFSTLTVSNMSPEDSSIYLCSGVGTGHGYTFGSGTRLTVV.

The chain joins TRBV6-1 to TRBJ1-2; D is unclear. The CDR3 has 14 residues. The germline V and J ends were trimmed by 6 bases and 8 bases, with 19 bases remaining between them. Germline loops: CDR1 MNHNS, CDR2 SASEGT. The CDR3 loop reads CASSTTGTTGGYTF. DNA of the CDR3: TGTGCCAGCAGCACAACCGGAACGACGGGAGGCTACACCTTC.

Concerning this clonotype: Germline and junction disagree at one end, which may indicate a read error. The CDR3 DNA reads as TGCAGTGCTAGCCGCCCTAGCGGGACGTACAATAAGCAGTTCTTC. This gives the protein CSASRPSGTYNKQFF. The V call is TRBV20-1, the J call TRBJ2-1; the match to TRBD2 covers 9 bases. The CDR3 runs to 15 residues. CDR1 is DFQATT and CDR2 is SNEGSKA in the germline V gene (reference sequence).

This clonotype was seen only a few times. The J gene is TRBJ2-2, the V gene TRBV4-2; either TRBD1 or TRBD2 may supply D (5 bases each). There are 12 residues in the CDR3. CDR1 LGHNA and CDR2 YNFKEQ come from the germline V gene. The V end was cut by 4 bases, the J end by 9 bases, with 9 bases between. The CDR3 sequence is CASSRDGWELFF. In nucleotides, the CDR3 is TGTGCCAGCAGCCGGGACGGGTGGGAGCTGTTTTTT.

The rearrangement uses TRBV7-2 and TRBJ1-1; TRBD1 aligns across 7 bases. The V and J ends lost 5 bases and 1 base, in that order; junction bases with no gene match: 4. The germline gives CDR1 SGHTA, CDR2 FQGNSA. The CDR3 is made up of 14 amino acids. Here the CDR3 reads CASSGRDRNTEAFF. CDR3 coding DNA: TGTGCCAGCAGCGGCCGGGACAGGAACACTGAAGCTTTCTTT.

Here the CDR3 DNA reads TGCGCCAGCGGACAGCAATACAATGAGCAGTTCTTC. Its translation is CASGQQYNEQFF. This chain uses TRBV5-1 with TRBJ2-1, with D possibly being TRBD1 (6 bases). The germline V and J ends were trimmed by 7 bases and 4 bases, with 9 bases remaining between them. CDR3 length equals 12 residues. The germline gives CDR1 SGHRS, CDR2 YFSETQ.

This clonotype was detected only a few times. A junction boundary mismatches the germline segment, possibly from a read error. The chain combines TRBV7-9 with TRBJ2-3, with TRBD2 matching over 7 bases. This CDR3 has 15 amino acids. Germline CDR1 and CDR2: SEHNR and FQNEAQ (reference sequence). The CDR3 sequence is CASSIASGFTDTQYF. In DNA, the CDR3 is TGTGCCAGCAGCATAGCTAGCGGTTTCACAGATACGCAGTATTTT.

The chain recombines TRBV20-1 with TRBJ2-7, with D perhaps assigned TRBD1 or TRBD2 (5 bases each). The CDR3 is 14 amino acids. CDR1 and CDR2 (germline): DFQATT, SNEGSKA (reference sequence). The germline V and J ends were trimmed by 6 bases and 1 base, with 16 bases remaining between them. DNA for the CDR3: TGCAGTGCCAATCGTCCGGGGCCTTCCTACGAGCAGTACTTC. Protein sequence: CSANRPGPSYEQYF.

This clonotype was detected only a few times. The chain uses TRBV18 and TRBJ2-7; D ambiguous. This CDR3 has 14 amino acids. Trimming took off 1 base at V and 10 bases at J, with 17 bases between the two ends. Germline CDR1 is KGHSH and CDR2 is LQKENI. This CDR3 reads CASSPRHPQESQYF. In DNA, the CDR3 is TGTGCCAGCTCACCACGGCATCCACAAGAGTCCCAGTACTTC.

V and J are TRBV9 and TRBJ1-2, with TRBD1 as a possible D gene (6 bases). The CDR3 is 15 amino acids. The V end lost 0 bases, the J end lost 8 bases, and 17 bases lay between the germline ends. Germline V gene sequence: CDR1 SGDLS, CDR2 YYNGEE. The CDR3 DNA sequence: TGTGCCAGCAGCGTAGTTACAGGGAGTGTTGGGGGCTACACCTTC. This sequence encodes CASSVVTGSVGGYTF.

J is TRBJ2-1 and V is TRBV7-8; 12 bases are a match to TRBD2. Germline V CDR1 and CDR2: SGHVS, FQNEAQ. The CDR3 totals 12 residues. The trim removed 10 bases at V and 10 bases at J, leaving 5 bases unmatched. The CDR3 DNA reads TGTGCCACTAGCGGGGGGGCGGGGGAGCAGTTCTTC. Protein: CATSGGAGEQFF. The full variable domain, its missing parts supplied by reference TRBV7-8 and TRBJ2-1, is GAGVSQSPRYKVAKRGQDVALRCDPISGHVSLFWYQQALGQGPEFLTYFQNEAQLDKSGLPSDRFFAERPEGSVSTLKIQRTQQEDSAVYLCATSGGAGEQFFGPGTRLTVL.

There are a few counts of this clonotype. This sequence joins TRBV27 and TRBJ2-1, with D perhaps TRBD1 or TRBD2 (6 bases each). V gave up 7 bases and J gave up 6 bases, with 16 bases separating them. CDR1 is MNHEY, CDR2 SMNVEV, per germline (reference sequence). The CDR3 is 14 amino acids. The CDR3 DNA is TGTGCCAGCATGATCCGGGGGACAAGCAATGAGCAGTTCTTC. Translation gives CASMIRGTSNEQFF.

This clonotype was counted between two and nine times. The V and J genes are TRBV10-3 and TRBJ2-7, with 7 positions matching TRBD1. Germline CDR1 is ENHRY and CDR2 is SYGVKD. The CDR3 consists of 14 residues. Losses at the gene ends were 4 bases for V and 3 bases for J; bases not matched to a gene: 6. The CDR3 DNA reads TGTGCCATCAGTGTGGGGACAGCGAACTACGAGCAGTACTTC. It is translated as CAISVGTANYEQYF.

V and J are TRBV10-2 and TRBJ2-1; the D gene could be TRBD1 or TRBD2 (5 bases each). Germline CDR1 is WSHSY and CDR2 is SAAADI. The CDR3 consists of 16 residues. Trimming pared 2 bases from V and 3 bases from J, leaving 14 bases between. The CDR3 loop reads CASSEVRGPNYNEQFF. CDR3 DNA: TGCGCCAGCAGTGAGGTACGGGGACCCAACTACAATGAGCAGTTCTTC.